Following are 16 T cell receptor beta chains from one sample sequenced in a study of T-cell memory formation after mild COVID-19. From the 5' RACE reads, TCRdb called clonotypes with MiXCR, one entry per CDR3 protein. Altogether 180,000 or so distinct CDR3 sequences are present, approximately 10% being singletons, with the ten largest covering 3% to 4%. Sequencing input: PBMCs or a T cell subset sorted from them (not recorded which). The receptors were sampled from a young man who had mild COVID-19 (a few samples of this study predate the infection). Cell type and time point are not known.

This clonotype was counted at least ten times. CDR3 loop: CASSPGLAGGTDTQYF. The CDR3 DNA follows: TGTGCCAGCAGCCCTGGACTAGCGGGAGGCACAGATACGCAGTATTTT. The chain carries TRBV7-2 and TRBJ2-3, with 13 bases matching TRBD2. The CDR3 extends over 16 amino acids. Germline lookup yields CDR1 SGHTA and CDR2 FQGNSA. With 5 bases clipped from V and 1 base from J, the junction kept 3 bases outside the gene matches.

The V and J genes are TRBV24-1 and TRBJ2-5; the D gene is possibly TRBD2 (5 bases). Trimming cost V 7 bases and J 1 base, with 9 bases left between them. The CDR3 totals 13 residues. Germline V lookup: CDR1 KGHDR, CDR2 SFDVKD. The CDR3 spells CATRGAIQETQYF. The CDR3 DNA reads as TGTGCCACCAGGGGAGCTATCCAAGAGACCCAGTACTTC.

The rearrangement joins TRBV4-1 to TRBJ2-7, with 9 bases that match TRBD2. The length of the CDR3 is 16 residues. CDR1 is MGHRA, CDR2 YSYEKL, per germline. Losses at the gene ends were 1 base for V and 3 bases for J; bases not matched to a gene: 7. The CDR3 region is CASSQVKRGANYEQYV. For the CDR3, the DNA is TGCGCCAGCAGCCAAGTCAAGCGGGGGGCTAACTACGAGCAGTACGTC.

This clonotype was detected only a few times. The rearrangement joins TRBV3-1 to TRBJ2-6, with 9 bases lining up with TRBD1. This CDR3 is built from 17 residues. Per germline, CDR1 LGHDT and CDR2 YNNKEL (reference sequence). Trimming at V came to 4 bases and at J to 4 bases, leaving 8 bases not matched to a gene. CDR3 bases: TGTGCCAGCAGCCGCCTACAGGGGGCCCCCGGGGCCAACGTCCTGACTTTC. This encodes CASSRLQGAPGANVLTF.

V usage is TRBV11-2 and J usage is TRBJ2-7, with D tentatively TRBD1 or TRBD2 (5 bases each). V was pared by 4 bases and J by 0 bases, with 13 bases between. The germline gives CDR1 SGHAT, CDR2 FQNNGV. CDR3 size: 15 residues. The CDR3 loop is CASSSRTDSSYEQYF. In DNA, the CDR3 is TGTGCCAGCAGCTCCAGGACTGACAGCTCCTACGAGCAGTACTTC.

This clonotype has a count of ten or more. V and J are TRBV28 and TRBJ2-7, with TRBD1 matching 7 bases. This CDR3 has 14 residues. Germline CDR1 reads MDHEN; CDR2 reads SYDVKM. The junction had 5 bases not matched to a gene; V was cut back by 4 bases and J by 2 bases. CDR3 region: CASSSPGQTYEQYF. Written as DNA, the CDR3 is TGTGCCAGCAGTTCCCCGGGACAGACCTACGAGCAGTACTTC.

This chain uses TRBV5-1 with TRBJ2-5, with D hard to call. Trimming shortened V by 0 bases and J by 0 bases, and 12 bases separated the two germline ends. Germline CDR1 SGHRS, CDR2 YFSETQ. The CDR3 runs 16 residues. The CDR3 reads CASSLAWNSYQETQYF. The CDR3 nucleotides read TGCGCCAGCAGCTTGGCGTGGAATTCTTACCAAGAGACCCAGTACTTC.

This clonotype appeared a few times. This sequence joins TRBV5-1 and TRBJ2-5; 10 nucleotides line up with TRBD1. The junction had 6 bases not matched to a gene; V was cut back by 7 bases and J by 3 bases. Per germline, CDR1 SGHRS and CDR2 YFSETQ. This CDR3 is 14 amino acids long. The CDR3 coding sequence is TGCGCCAGCTGCGAGACAGGGGGCAAAGAGACCCAGTACTTC. This codes for CASCETGGKETQYF.

This clonotype was found a few times. This chain connects TRBV6-5 to TRBJ1-6; weak D call: TRBD1 (5 bases). The germline V gene encodes CDR1 MNHEY and CDR2 SVGAGI. The CDR3 has 14 residues. V was cut by 8 bases and J by 3 bases, with 11 bases left in between. The CDR3 DNA sequence: TGTGCCAGCGGGGCGGGAAGCTATAATTCACCCCTCCACTTT. It is translated as CASGAGSYNSPLHF.

This chain joins TRBV11-3 and TRBJ2-2; 8 bases are shared with TRBD1. Germline lookup yields CDR1 SGHNT and CDR2 YENEEA. Trimming at V came to 0 bases and at J to 1 base, leaving 7 bases not matched to a gene. The CDR3 contains 18 residues. CDR3 sequence reads: CASSLDQAGTGNTGELFF. In DNA form, the CDR3 reads TGTGCCAGCAGCTTAGATCAGGCCGGGACAGGGAACACCGGGGAGCTGTTTTTT.

The CDR3 nucleotides are TGTGCCAGCAGCGTAGATACAGAGACCCAGTACTTC. As protein: CASSVDTETQYF. The chain combines TRBV9 with TRBJ2-5, with D uncertain. CDR1 and CDR2 (germline): SGDLS, YYNGEE. CDR3 length: 12 amino acids. V lost 0 bases to trimming and J lost 4 bases, with 4 bases between them.

V and J are TRBV19 and TRBJ1-2; D is ambiguous. V lost 1 base to trimming and J lost 4 bases, with 16 bases between them. The CDR3 has 16 residues. The germline CDR1 and CDR2 sequences are LNHDA and SQIVND (reference sequence). The CDR3 DNA follows: TGTGCCAGTAGTATAGCCTCCGGCGCGGCGGCCTATGGCTACACCTTC. This sequence encodes CASSIASGAAAYGYTF.

The rearrangement links TRBV6-7 to TRBJ2-7, with D tentatively TRBD2 (5 bases). TRBV6-7 is an ORF, and what it does is uncertain. The CDR3 extends over 14 amino acids. V was clipped by 7 bases and J by 3 bases, with 16 bases between them. The CDR3 protein is CASTIQVRDYEQYF. The CDR3 nucleotides are TGTGCCAGCACCATACAAGTCCGGGACTACGAGCAGTACTTC.

J is TRBJ1-6 and V is TRBV4-3; D is undetermined. The length of the CDR3 is 17 residues. Germline V gene data show CDR1 as LGHNA and CDR2 as YSLEER. Deletions cut 1 base from V and 5 bases from J, with 15 bases between. CDR3: CASSQVIDLANNSPLHF. In DNA, the CDR3 is TGCGCCAGCAGCCAAGTAATCGACCTGGCCAATAATTCACCCCTCCACTTT.

This clonotype was found a few times. The chain couples TRBV19 to TRBJ1-5; D is unresolved. Trimming left V 7 bases short and J 7 bases short, with 17 bases between. The CDR3 contains 14 residues. CDR1 LNHDA and CDR2 SQIVND come from the germline V gene (reference sequence). CDR3 DNA: TGTGCCAGTACCAATGCCCGGGTGGGCCAGCCCCAGCATTTT. Amino acid sequence: CASTNARVGQPQHF.

This chain connects TRBV5-6 to TRBJ2-5; 13 nucleotides match TRBD2. V lost 4 bases and J lost 4; bases outside the gene matches: 4. CDR3 length: 15 residues. From germline, CDR1 is SGHDT and CDR2 YYEEEE. As DNA, the CDR3 is TGTGCCAGCAGCATGGGACTAGCGGGGCGAGAGACCCAGTACTTC. Its protein product is CASSMGLAGRETQYF.